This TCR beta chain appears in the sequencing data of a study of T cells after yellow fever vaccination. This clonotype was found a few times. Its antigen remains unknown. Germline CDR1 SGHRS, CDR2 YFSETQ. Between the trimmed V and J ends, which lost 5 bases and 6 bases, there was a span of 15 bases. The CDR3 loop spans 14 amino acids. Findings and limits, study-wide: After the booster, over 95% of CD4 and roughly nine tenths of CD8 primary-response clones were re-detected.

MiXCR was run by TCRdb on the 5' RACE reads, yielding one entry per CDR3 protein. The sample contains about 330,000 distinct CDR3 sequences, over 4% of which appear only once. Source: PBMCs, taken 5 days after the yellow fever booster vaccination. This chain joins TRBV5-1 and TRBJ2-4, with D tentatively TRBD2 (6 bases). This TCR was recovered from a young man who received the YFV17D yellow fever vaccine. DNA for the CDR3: TGCGCCAGCAGTCGGGAGACCGGAGGAAACATTCAGTACTTC. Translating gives CASSRETGGNIQYF.